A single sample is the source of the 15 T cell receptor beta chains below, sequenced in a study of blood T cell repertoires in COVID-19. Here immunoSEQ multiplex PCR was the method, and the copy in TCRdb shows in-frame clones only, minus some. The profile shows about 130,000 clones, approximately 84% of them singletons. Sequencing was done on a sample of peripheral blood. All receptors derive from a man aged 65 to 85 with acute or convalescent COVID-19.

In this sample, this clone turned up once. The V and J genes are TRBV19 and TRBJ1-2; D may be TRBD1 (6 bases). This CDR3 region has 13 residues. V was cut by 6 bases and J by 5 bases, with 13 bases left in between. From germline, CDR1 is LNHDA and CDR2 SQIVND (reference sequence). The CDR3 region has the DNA TGTGCCAGTAGGTTCGGCAGGGGTTATGGCTACACCTTC. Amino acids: CASRFGRGYGYTF.

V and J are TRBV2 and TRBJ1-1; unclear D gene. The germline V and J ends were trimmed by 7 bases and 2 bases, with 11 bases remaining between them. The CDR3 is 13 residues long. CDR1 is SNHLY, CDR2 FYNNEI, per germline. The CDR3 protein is CASTEALNTEAFF. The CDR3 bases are TGTGCCAGCACTGAGGCCTTAAACACTGAAGCTTTCTTT. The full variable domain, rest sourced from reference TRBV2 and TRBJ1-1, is EPEVTQTPSHQVTQMGQEVILRCVPISNHLYFYWYRQILGQKVEFLVSFYNNEISEKSEIFDDQFSVERPDGSNFTLKIRSTKLEDSAMYFCASTEALNTEAFFGQGTRLTVV.

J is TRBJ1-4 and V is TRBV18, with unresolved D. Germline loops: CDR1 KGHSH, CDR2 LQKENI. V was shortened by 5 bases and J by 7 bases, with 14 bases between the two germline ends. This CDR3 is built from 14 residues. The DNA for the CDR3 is TGTGCCAGCTCATCTCCCCCACTCGGTGAAAAACTGTTTTTT. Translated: CASSSPPLGEKLFF. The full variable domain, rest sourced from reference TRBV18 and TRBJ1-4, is NAGVMQNPRHLVRRRGQEARLRCSPMKGHSHVYWYRQLPEEGLKFMVYLQKENIIDESGMPKERFSAEFPKEGPSILRIQQVVRGDSAAYFCASSSPPLGEKLFFGSGTQLSVL.

Here the CDR3 reads CASSQIKLDPSSSYEQYF. The CDR3 DNA follows: TGCGCCAGCAGCCAAATTAAGCTAGACCCTTCTAGCTCCTACGAGCAGTACTTC. The chain recombines TRBV4-1 with TRBJ2-7, with unresolved D. The CDR3 is 18 residues long. V gave up 2 bases and J gave up 0 bases, with 20 bases separating them. Germline assignment: CDR1 MGHRA and CDR2 YSYEKL.

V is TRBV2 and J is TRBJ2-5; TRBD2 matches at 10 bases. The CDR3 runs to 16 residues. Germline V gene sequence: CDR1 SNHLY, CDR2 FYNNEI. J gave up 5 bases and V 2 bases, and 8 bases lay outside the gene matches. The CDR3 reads CASSEMASGGGETQYF. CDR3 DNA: TGTGCCAGCAGTGAAATGGCTAGCGGGGGTGGGGAGACCCAGTACTTC.

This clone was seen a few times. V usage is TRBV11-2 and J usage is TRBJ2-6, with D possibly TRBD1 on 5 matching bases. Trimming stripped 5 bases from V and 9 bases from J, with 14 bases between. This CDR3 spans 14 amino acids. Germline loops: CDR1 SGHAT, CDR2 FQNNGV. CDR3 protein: CASSTSQVLNVLTF. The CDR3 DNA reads TGTGCCAGCAGCACATCACAGGTCCTCAACGTCCTGACTTTC.

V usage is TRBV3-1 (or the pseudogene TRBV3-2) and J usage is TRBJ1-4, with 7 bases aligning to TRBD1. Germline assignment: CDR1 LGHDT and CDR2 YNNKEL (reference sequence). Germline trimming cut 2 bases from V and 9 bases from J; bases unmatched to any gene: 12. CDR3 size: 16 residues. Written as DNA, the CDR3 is TGTGCCAGCAGCCAACGCAACCCGGGACAGAGGCAAAAACTGTTTTTT. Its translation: CASSQRNPGQRQKLFF.

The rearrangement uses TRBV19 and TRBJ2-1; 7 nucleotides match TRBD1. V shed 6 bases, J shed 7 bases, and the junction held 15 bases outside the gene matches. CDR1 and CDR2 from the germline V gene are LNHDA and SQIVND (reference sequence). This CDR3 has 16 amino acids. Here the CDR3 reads CASSPRGQGSGNEQFF. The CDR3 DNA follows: TGTGCCAGTAGCCCAAGGGGGCAGGGGAGTGGGAATGAGCAGTTCTTC.

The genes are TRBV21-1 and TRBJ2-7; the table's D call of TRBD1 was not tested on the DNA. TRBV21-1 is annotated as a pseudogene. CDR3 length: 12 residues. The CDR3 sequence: CASSKDSYEQYF. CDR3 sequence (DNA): TGTGCCAGCAGCAAAGACAGCTACGAGCAGTACTTC.

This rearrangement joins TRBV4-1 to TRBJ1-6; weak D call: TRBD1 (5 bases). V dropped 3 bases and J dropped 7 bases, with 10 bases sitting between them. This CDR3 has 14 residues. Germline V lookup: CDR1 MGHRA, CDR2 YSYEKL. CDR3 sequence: CASSQGRTNSPLHF. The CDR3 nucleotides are TGCGCCAGCAGCCAGGGGCGGACAAATTCACCCCTCCACTTT.

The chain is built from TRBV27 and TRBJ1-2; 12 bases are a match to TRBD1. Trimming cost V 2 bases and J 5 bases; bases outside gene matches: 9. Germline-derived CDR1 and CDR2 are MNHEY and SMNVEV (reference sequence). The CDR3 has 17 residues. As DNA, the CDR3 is TGTGCCAGCAGTTTACAATTTGGGACAGGGGGCGAATATGGCTACACCTTC. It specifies CASSLQFGTGGEYGYTF.

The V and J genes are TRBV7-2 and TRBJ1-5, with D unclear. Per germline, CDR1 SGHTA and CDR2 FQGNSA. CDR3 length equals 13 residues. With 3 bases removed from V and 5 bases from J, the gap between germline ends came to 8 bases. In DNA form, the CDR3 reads TGTGCCAGCAGCTTCCGGCAGGATCAGCCCCAGCATTTT. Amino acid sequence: CASSFRQDQPQHF.

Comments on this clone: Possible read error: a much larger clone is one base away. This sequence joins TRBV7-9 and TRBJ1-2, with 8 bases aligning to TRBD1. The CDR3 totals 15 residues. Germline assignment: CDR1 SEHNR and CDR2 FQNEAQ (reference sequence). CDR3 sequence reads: CVSSFGQGEDYGYTF. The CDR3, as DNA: TGTGTCAGCAGCTTCGGACAGGGTGAAGACTATGGCTACACCTTC.

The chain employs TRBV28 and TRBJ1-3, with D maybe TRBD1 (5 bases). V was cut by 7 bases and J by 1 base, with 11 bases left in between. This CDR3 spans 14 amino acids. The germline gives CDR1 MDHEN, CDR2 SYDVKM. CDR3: CASNWGRSGNTIYF. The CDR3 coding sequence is TGTGCCAGCAACTGGGGCAGATCTGGAAACACCATATATTTT.

In DNA, the CDR3 is TGTGCCACCGAGGGGACAGGGGTCTCTGAAGCTTTCTTT. Protein sequence: CATEGTGVSEAFF. V gene TRBV10-3 combines with J gene TRBJ1-1; 10 bases line up with TRBD1. Germline V gene lookup returns CDR1 ENHRY and CDR2 SYGVKD. V lost 10 bases and J lost 6; bases outside the gene matches: 8. The CDR3 has 13 residues.